This record concerns one TCR beta chain sequence. Antigen: not known. The data belong to a study of shared clonotypes between healthy human individuals. Regarding the study as a whole: Across several donors, naive CD4 shared about 5%, naive CD8 around 4%, memory CD4 over 2%, memory CD8 around 0.42%.

Germline-derived CDR1 and CDR2 are MDHEN and SYDVKM. The CDR3 is 17 amino acids. Trimming removed 7 bases from V and 4 bases from J, with 26 bases in between. Once extracted for a subset, genomic DNA was divided evenly among several immunoSEQ plates. Sequencing used immunoSEQ multiplex PCR; TCRdb keeps in-frame clones, though not all of them. Of 2 million to 2.5 million clones in the sample, around 92% were seen once. Sequenced: naive CD4+ T cells from PBMCs. The sample's subset: CD45RA+ positively selected. The J gene is TRBJ2-7, the V gene TRBV28; D remains unclear. The TCR was taken from a man younger than 30 in good health. Some clones in this sample may be carry-over from other donors' samples. Here the CDR3 DNA reads TGTGCCAGCACTTTCGGTTCCTTCCGGCGGCTCACTTACGAGCAGTACTTC. The encoded protein is CASTFGSFRRLTYEQYF.